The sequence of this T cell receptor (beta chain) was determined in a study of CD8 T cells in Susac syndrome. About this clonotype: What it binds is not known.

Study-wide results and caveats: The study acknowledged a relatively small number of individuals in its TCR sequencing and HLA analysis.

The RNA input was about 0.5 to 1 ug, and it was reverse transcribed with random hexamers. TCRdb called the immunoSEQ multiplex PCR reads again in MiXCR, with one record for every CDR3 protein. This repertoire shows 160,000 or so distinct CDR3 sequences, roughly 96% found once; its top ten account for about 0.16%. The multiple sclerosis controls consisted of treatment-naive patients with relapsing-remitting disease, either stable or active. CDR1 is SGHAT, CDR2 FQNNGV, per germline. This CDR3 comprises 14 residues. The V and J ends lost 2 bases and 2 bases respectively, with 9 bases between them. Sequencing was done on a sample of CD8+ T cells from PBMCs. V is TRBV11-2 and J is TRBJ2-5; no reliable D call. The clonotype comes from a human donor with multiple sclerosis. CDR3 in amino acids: CASSLSRPQETQYF. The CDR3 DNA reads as TGTGCCAGCAGCTTAAGTAGGCCGCAAGAGACCCAGTACTTC.